This TCR beta chain was retrieved from a study of T cells after yellow fever vaccination. Findings and caveats of the study: Subsequent booster samples again held most clones from primary vaccination (nearly 98% CD4, nearly 90% CD8). FACS-sorted repertoires could contain abundant clonotypes contaminating from the bulk population.

UMIs were added to TCR cDNA along with a universal primer site when it was made by 5'RACE template switching. TCRdb ran MiXCR on the 5' RACE reads and lists one entry per CDR3 protein. In the table there are 60,000 or so distinct CDR3 sequences, around 7% of which are singletons. This clonotype was seen ten or more times. Its antigen is unidentified. The origin of this receptor is a man younger than 30 who received the YFV17D yellow fever vaccine. The material was CD8+ T cells sorted from PBMCs, obtained on the day of the first yellow fever vaccination.

The CDR3 nucleotides read TGTGCCAGTAGTATAGAGGGACTCAGGACCGATACGCAGTATTTT. As protein: CASSIEGLRTDTQYF. V and J are TRBV19 and TRBJ2-3, with a weak D call TRBD2 (6 bases). Germline V gene sequence: CDR1 LNHDA, CDR2 SQIVND (reference sequence). The CDR3 sequence is 15 residues long. Trimming took 0 bases from V and 6 from J, leaving 13 bases between them.